The TCR beta chain described here comes from a study of blood T cell repertoires in COVID-19. Across the whole study: Spain, Italy and the United States supplied samples that represented acute and convalescent COVID-19.

TCRdb keeps only in-frame clones here, not all; method: immunoSEQ multiplex PCR. The sample lists 100,000 to 150,000 clones, approximately 85% occurring once. The CDR3 consists of 15 residues. Trimming shortened V by 3 bases and J by 2 bases, and 13 bases separated the two germline ends. Germline CDR1 is ENHRY and CDR2 is SYGVKD. Sequencing used peripheral blood. The V and J genes are TRBV10-3 and TRBJ2-5, with a possible D match to TRBD2 (6 bases). The TCR originated in a man at least 80 years old with active or convalescent COVID-19. CDR3: CAISDSGGAQETQYF. The CDR3, as DNA: TGTGCCATCAGTGATTCCGGAGGGGCTCAAGAGACCCAGTACTTC.